The next 30 T cell receptor beta chains were all read from a single sample in a study of T cells after yellow fever vaccination. TCRdb re-called the 5' RACE reads through MiXCR, storing one row per CDR3 protein. This sample has roughly 70,000 distinct CDR3 sequences, with around 7.3% found just once. The source material was CD8+ T cells sorted from PBMCs, sampled on the day of the yellow fever booster vaccination. The receptors come from a man aged 25-40 years who received the YFV17D yellow fever vaccine.

This clonotype showed up just a few times. The chain joins TRBV28 to TRBJ2-1; 12 nucleotides line up with TRBD2. The germline gives CDR1 MDHEN, CDR2 SYDVKM. V shed 3 bases, J shed 3 bases, and the junction held 12 bases outside the gene matches. The CDR3 contains 19 residues. The chain's CDR3 is CASSFNRLAGGLHYNEQFF. The CDR3 nucleotides read TGTGCCAGCAGTTTTAATAGGCTAGCGGGAGGGTTGCACTACAATGAGCAGTTCTTC. The whole variable domain, filled in from reference TRBV28 and TRBJ2-1, reads DVKVTQSSRYLVKRTGEKVFLECVQDMDHENMFWYRQDPGLGLRLIYFSYDVKMKEKGDIPEGYSVSREKKERFSLILESASTNQTSMYLCASSFNRLAGGLHYNEQFFGPGTRLTVL.

The chain couples TRBV30 to TRBJ1-2; D not resolved. The V end was cut by 3 bases, the J end by 5 bases, with 7 bases between. The CDR3 has 11 residues. Germline CDR1 reads GTSNPN; CDR2 reads SVGIG (reference sequence). CDR3 residues: CAWRHPYGYTF. For the CDR3, the DNA is TGTGCCTGGAGACATCCTTATGGCTACACCTTC.

This clonotype has only one observation. V gene TRBV5-6 combines with J gene TRBJ2-2, with TRBD1 identical over 7 bases. Trimming cost V 3 bases and J 6 bases; bases outside gene matches: 11. This CDR3 has 16 amino acids. CDR1 and CDR2 (germline): SGHDT, YYEEEE. Here the CDR3 DNA reads TGTGCCAGCAGCTCGGCCGGCAGGGGGTATCCCGGGGAGCTGTTTTTT. Translating it yields CASSSAGRGYPGELFF.

The rearrangement links TRBV7-2 to TRBJ1-1; 8 nucleotides agree with TRBD1. The CDR3 has 15 residues. V trimming: 3 bases; J trimming: 3 bases; junction bases outside the gene matches: 6. Per the germline V gene, CDR1 is SGHTA and CDR2 is FQGNSA. This CDR3 is CASSLEGQDHTEAFF. The CDR3 nucleotides read TGTGCCAGCAGCTTGGAGGGACAGGACCACACTGAAGCTTTCTTT.

This clonotype occurred a few times. The chain has TRBV10-3 and TRBJ2-7; D unresolved. The CDR3 consists of 12 residues. V lost 0 bases to trimming and J lost 3 bases, with 3 bases between them. The germline CDR1 and CDR2 sequences are ENHRY and SYGVKD. The CDR3 region has the DNA TGTGCCATCAGTGAGTCAAGCTACGAGCAGTACTTC. It translates to CAISESSYEQYF.

This clonotype was picked up a small number of times. The V and J genes are TRBV20-1 and TRBJ2-7; 9 bases match TRBD1. This CDR3 has 15 amino acids. The germline CDR1 and CDR2 sequences are DFQATT and SNEGSKA (reference sequence). After removal of 0 bases from V and 6 bases from J, the junction contained 9 bases not matched to a gene. Written as DNA, the CDR3 is TGCAGTGCTAGAGATCCGGGGACAGGGACCGCCGAGCAGTACTTC. Translating gives CSARDPGTGTAEQYF.

This clonotype was detected a few times. The chain is built from TRBV20-1 and TRBJ2-7, with 8 bases identical to TRBD2. The CDR3 covers 14 residues. V was pared by 5 bases and J by 5 bases, with 11 bases of the junction left unmatched. The germline gives CDR1 DFQATT, CDR2 SNEGSKA (reference sequence). CDR3 sequence (DNA): TGCAGTGCTCGGCCCGAGCGGGAGTACCACGAGCAGTACTTC. Its translation is CSARPEREYHEQYF.

Concerning this clonotype itself: The germline gene is not matched at one end of the junction; a read error may be the cause. The chain is built from TRBV6-4 and TRBJ2-3; either TRBD1 or TRBD2 may supply D (6 bases each). CDR3 size: 15 residues. Germline V CDR1 and CDR2: MRHNA, SNTAGT. The CDR3 sequence: CSSSPGGGDTDTQYF. DNA for the CDR3: TGTTCCAGCAGCCCCGGAGGGGGAGACACAGATACGCAGTATTTT.

V is TRBV4-1 and J is TRBJ1-5, with D unresolved. This CDR3 spans 15 amino acids. With 1 base removed from V and 5 bases from J, the gap between germline ends came to 12 bases. Germline V gives CDR1 MGHRA, CDR2 YSYEKL. CDR3 DNA sequence: TGCGCCAGCAGCCAAGGTTGGGGTAGGGATCAGCCCCAGCATTTT. Amino acids: CASSQGWGRDQPQHF.

This clonotype has a handful of counts. The chain links TRBV29-1 to TRBJ2-5; 7 bases are shared with TRBD2. The CDR3 length is 14 residues. V lost 0 bases to trimming and J lost 7 bases; unmatched junction nucleotides: 8. Germline assignment: CDR1 SQVTM and CDR2 ANQGSEA. CDR3 sequence: CSVEDRAPSGTQYF. DNA for the CDR3: TGCAGCGTTGAAGATCGGGCGCCTAGCGGGACCCAGTACTTC.

This clonotype was recorded at least ten times. CDR3 amino acids: CASSIGLISGANVLTF. Written as DNA, the CDR3 is TGTGCCAGTAGTATAGGACTTATCTCTGGGGCCAACGTCCTGACTTTC. The chain has TRBV19 and TRBJ2-6; the D is unclear. CDR3 size: 16 residues. V shed 1 base and J shed 0 bases, with 7 bases lying between them. The germline V gene has CDR1 LNHDA and CDR2 SQIVND (reference sequence).

Ten or more counts support this clonotype. The rearrangement joins TRBV5-1 to TRBJ2-3, with 8 bases identical to TRBD1. With V trimmed by 4 bases and J by 2 bases, 6 bases remained unmatched. The CDR3 has 15 residues. Germline assignment: CDR1 SGHRS and CDR2 YFSETQ. DNA for the CDR3: TGCGCCAGCAGCGGACAGGGATCTTCCACAGATACGCAGTATTTT. Residues: CASSGQGSSTDTQYF.

At least ten counts were recorded for this clonotype. The V gene is TRBV6-2 or TRBV6-3, the J gene TRBJ1-5; TRBD1 is a possible D gene (5 bases). The CDR3 is 16 residues long. The germline V gene encodes CDR1 MNHEY and CDR2 SVGEGT. V lost 5 bases to trimming and J lost 2 bases, with 16 bases between them. CDR3 residues: CASSNPPGLGNQPQHF. Here the CDR3 DNA reads TGTGCCAGCAGTAACCCCCCAGGGCTTGGCAATCAGCCCCAGCATTTT.

This chain connects TRBV10-3 to TRBJ2-5, with D unclear. The CDR3 has 14 residues. Trimming took 0 bases from V and 7 from J, leaving 12 bases between them. CDR1 and CDR2 from the germline V gene are ENHRY and SYGVKD. The DNA of the CDR3 is TGTGCCATCAGTGAGTCGGTAGTAGTGCCGACCCAGTACTTC. Its protein is CAISESVVVPTQYF.

The V call is TRBV13, the J call TRBJ2-1, with 13 bases fitting TRBD2. The CDR3 consists of 16 residues. Germline V gene lookup returns CDR1 PRHDT and CDR2 FYEKMQ (reference sequence). The trim removed 4 bases at V and 6 bases at J, leaving 6 bases unmatched. CDR3 amino acids: CASSSPGTSGANEQFF. In DNA form, the CDR3 reads TGTGCCAGCAGCTCTCCCGGGACTAGCGGGGCCAATGAGCAGTTCTTC.

This sequence joins TRBV5-1 and TRBJ2-1; perhaps TRBD2 as D (5 bases). Germline assignment: CDR1 SGHRS and CDR2 YFSETQ. The CDR3 length is 16 residues. Trimming took 0 bases from V and 0 from J, leaving 10 bases between them. CDR3 in DNA: TGCGCCAGCAGCTTGGCCCCGGGGAGCTCCTACAATGAGCAGTTCTTC. Its protein is CASSLAPGSSYNEQFF.

This clonotype was recorded at least ten times. The CDR3 here is CASSLTSGSTDTQYF. CDR3 DNA sequence: TGTGCCAGCAGTTTAACTAGCGGGAGCACAGATACGCAGTATTTT. The chain recombines TRBV28 with TRBJ2-3; TRBD2 aligns across 9 bases. With 2 bases clipped from V and 0 bases from J, the junction kept 0 bases outside the gene matches. Germline assignment: CDR1 MDHEN and CDR2 SYDVKM. This CDR3 region has 15 residues.

The CDR3 DNA is TGTGCCAGCAGCCCTCCAGAGGGGGCTTTCTATGGCTACACCTTC. Its translation: CASSPPEGAFYGYTF. The rearrangement uses TRBV3-1 and TRBJ1-2; TRBD1 agrees at 7 bases. This CDR3 is built from 15 residues. Germline loops: CDR1 LGHDT, CDR2 YNNKEL (reference sequence). Germline trimming cut 4 bases from V and 4 bases from J; bases unmatched to any gene: 9.

The CDR3: CASSRPGVYEQYF. DNA of the CDR3: TGTGCCAGCAGCCGTCCCGGAGTCTACGAGCAGTACTTC. The chain is built from TRBV7-9 and TRBJ2-7, with D unclear. Per germline, CDR1 SEHNR and CDR2 FQNEAQ (reference sequence). This CDR3 has 13 residues. The V end lost 5 bases, the J end lost 3 bases, and 11 bases lay between the germline ends.

The rearrangement uses TRBV20-1 and TRBJ2-7; the D call may be TRBD1 or TRBD2 (5 bases each). The CDR3 consists of 10 residues. Trimming left V 8 bases short and J 5 bases short, with 10 bases between. Per germline, CDR1 DFQATT and CDR2 SNEGSKA (reference sequence). The CDR3 DNA sequence: TGCAGTTTGGGACGAAACGAGCAGTACTTC. It encodes CSLGRNEQYF.

The CDR3 sequence: CASSQESGNGYNQPQHF. For the CDR3, the DNA is TGTGCCAGCAGCCAAGAATCCGGGAACGGTTACAATCAGCCCCAGCATTTT. The J gene is TRBJ1-5, the V gene TRBV4-2, with D unresolved. V gave up 0 bases and J gave up 3 bases, with 15 bases separating them. CDR1 and CDR2 (germline): LGHNA, YNFKEQ. The CDR3 extends over 17 amino acids.

CDR3 region: CASPRIGGDGEKLFF. The CDR3, as DNA: TGCGCCAGCCCGAGGATCGGCGGTGATGGAGAAAAACTGTTTTTT. The V call is TRBV5-1, the J call TRBJ1-4; D gene uncertain. Germline assignment: CDR1 SGHRS and CDR2 YFSETQ. The CDR3 is 15 amino acids. Trimming cost V 7 bases and J 8 bases, with 21 bases left between them.

This clonotype was seen more than once but under ten times. V gene TRBV5-1 combines with J gene TRBJ2-5; D is uncertain. CDR3 length equals 14 residues. Germline V gene sequence: CDR1 SGHRS, CDR2 YFSETQ. The V end was cut by 0 bases, the J end by 5 bases, with 11 bases between. CDR3 DNA: TGCGCCAGCAGCTTGGTTCCAGATGTGGAGACCCAGTACTTC. Its protein product is CASSLVPDVETQYF. The whole variable domain, remainder taken from reference TRBV5-1 and TRBJ2-5, is KAGVTQTPRYLIKTRGQQVTLSCSPISGHRSVSWYQQTPGQGLQFLFEYFSETQRNKGNFPGRFSGRQFSNSRSEMNVSTLELGDSALYLCASSLVPDVETQYFGPGTRLLVL.

Many counts were recorded for this clonotype. The J gene is TRBJ2-5, the V gene TRBV10-2; D is ambiguous. V was pared by 5 bases and J by 1 base, with 8 bases between. This CDR3 spans 13 amino acids. Germline V CDR1 and CDR2: WSHSY, SAAADI. This CDR3 reads CASSQNGQETQYF. The DNA for the CDR3 is TGCGCCAGCAGTCAAAATGGCCAAGAGACCCAGTACTTC.

This clonotype was recorded a few times. The chain joins TRBV6-5 to TRBJ2-6, with a possible D match to TRBD1 (6 bases). The CDR3 extends over 17 amino acids. V dropped 2 bases and J dropped 1 base, with 12 bases sitting between them. Germline-derived CDR1 and CDR2 are MNHEY and SVGAGI. The CDR3 nucleotides read TGTGCCAGCAGTTACGGGGGCGAGGGGTCTGGGGCCAACGTCCTGACTTTC. It translates to CASSYGGEGSGANVLTF.

J is TRBJ1-1 and V is TRBV7-9, with TRBD1 matching 7 bases. CDR3 length equals 16 residues. In germline, CDR1 is SEHNR, CDR2 FQNEAQ (reference sequence). Trimming cost V 5 bases and J 0 bases; bases outside gene matches: 9. CDR3 sequence: CASSLTGDGMNTEAFF. CDR3 DNA sequence: TGTGCCAGCAGCCTAACAGGGGATGGCATGAACACTGAAGCTTTCTTT.

This clonotype was observed many times. This rearrangement joins TRBV7-9 to TRBJ2-1; TRBD2 aligns across 10 bases. CDR1 is SEHNR and CDR2 is FQNEAQ in the germline V gene (reference sequence). Trimming cost V 1 base and J 9 bases; bases outside gene matches: 9. This CDR3 has 16 residues. The CDR3 region is CASSLERLAGAGEQFF. CDR3 bases: TGTGCCAGCAGCTTAGAAAGGCTAGCGGGAGCTGGTGAGCAGTTCTTC. Based on the CDR3 plus reference TRBV7-9 and TRBJ2-1, the full variable domain is DTGVSQNPRHKITKRGQNVTFRCDPISEHNRLYWYRQTLGQGPEFLTYFQNEAQLEKSRLLSDRFSAERPKGSFSTLEIQRTEQGDSAMYLCASSLERLAGAGEQFFGPGTRLTVL.

This clonotype has just a few counts. This chain links TRBV9 with TRBJ2-1; D is possibly TRBD2 (7 bases). Deletions cut 3 bases from V and 9 bases from J, with 10 bases between. Germline loops: CDR1 SGDLS, CDR2 YYNGEE. This CDR3 is built from 12 residues. The CDR3 reads CASSGGGAEQFF. The CDR3 DNA sequence: TGTGCCAGCAGCGGGGGGGGGGCTGAGCAGTTCTTC.

This clonotype was found a few times. V and J are TRBV4-1 and TRBJ2-3; no clear D gene. Trimming removed 2 bases from V and 5 bases from J, with 14 bases in between. This CDR3 region has 15 residues. The germline V gene encodes CDR1 MGHRA and CDR2 YSYEKL. The CDR3 DNA follows: TGCGCCAGCAGCCAAACGGACCCCATTGGAGATACGCAGTATTTT. Residues: CASSQTDPIGDTQYF.

The sample holds many counts of this clonotype. This CDR3 is CASSQDLGGSLMMYF. The CDR3 bases are TGCGCCAGCAGCCAAGACTTAGGCGGGAGCCTGATGATGTATTTT. The chain is built from TRBV4-3 and TRBJ2-3; 7 bases fit TRBD2. Germline CDR1 LGHNA, CDR2 YSLEER. The CDR3 is made up of 15 amino acids. V lost 0 bases to trimming and J lost 14 bases; unmatched junction nucleotides: 14.